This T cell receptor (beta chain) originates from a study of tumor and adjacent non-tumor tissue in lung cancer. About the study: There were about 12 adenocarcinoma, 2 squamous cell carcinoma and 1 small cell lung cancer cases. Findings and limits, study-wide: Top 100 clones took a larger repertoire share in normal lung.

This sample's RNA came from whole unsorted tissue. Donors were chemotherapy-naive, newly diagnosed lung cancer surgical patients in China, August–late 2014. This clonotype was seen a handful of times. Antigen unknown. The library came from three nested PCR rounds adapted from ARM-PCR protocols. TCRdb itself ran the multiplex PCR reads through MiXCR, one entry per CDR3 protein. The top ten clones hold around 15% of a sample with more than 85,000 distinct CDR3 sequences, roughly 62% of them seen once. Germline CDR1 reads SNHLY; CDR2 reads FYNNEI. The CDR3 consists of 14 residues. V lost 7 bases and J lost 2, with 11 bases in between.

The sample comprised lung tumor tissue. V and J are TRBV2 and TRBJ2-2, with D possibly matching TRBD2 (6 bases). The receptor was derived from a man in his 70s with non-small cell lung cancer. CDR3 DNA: TGTGCCAGCAAGCCTAGCGAAAACACCGGGGAGCTGTTTTTT. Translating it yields CASKPSENTGELFF.